This T cell receptor beta chain was documented in a study of cytomegalovirus exposure and HLA in healthy donors. CDR1 is MNHEY and CDR2 is SVGAGI in the germline V gene. V shed 6 bases and J 0 bases; nucleotides not matched to a gene: 5. This CDR3 is built from 15 residues. On this clone itself: No antigen is known for it.

Whole-study results and caveats: The only immune exposure information that was available was CMV serostatus. It was reported that the classifier diagnosed cytomegalovirus status with high specificity and sensitivity in both the original and validation cohorts. The authors considered a cluster of highly shared sequence variants likely to be a sequencing artifact.

The PCR was carried out with 60 Vbeta primers and 13 Jbeta primers. Sequencing was performed with immunoSEQ multiplex PCR; in TCRdb, only in-frame clones are kept and a portion is missing. The sample lists around 280,000 clones, roughly 89% occurring once. The sequencing sample was made of PBMCs. The chain couples TRBV6-5 to TRBJ1-3; 7 bases are shared with TRBD1. The receptor comes from a woman between 18 and 30 years old in good health and CMV-seronegative. CDR3 DNA: TGTGCCAGCAGCTTGACAGGGATCTCTGGAAACACCATATATTTT. It encodes CASSLTGISGNTIYF.